Here is one TCR beta chain with its context. Its binding antigen is unknown. There are no base qualities to consult, and no much larger clone falls within one base. V gives up 4 bases and J gives up 10 bases, and the segment between their germline ends measures 16 bases. Sequences MNHEY (CDR1) and SMNVEV (CDR2) are obtained from the germline V gene (reference sequence). The CDR3 holds 13 amino acids from the cysteine to the phenylalanine. CDR3 DNA only is kept here, 39 bases in frame from base 1. This sample was included in a study of regulatory T cells in long-lasting Graves disease (dated by TCRdb to about 2021). Concerning the study at large: Newly diagnosed Graves' disease patients had taken antithyroid drugs for less than 3 months. The study was conducted in China and was registered as a clinical trial. Persistent Graves' disease patients were compared with newly diagnosed Graves' disease patients by peripheral blood TCR sequencing and RNA sequencing. A total of roughly 35 samples underwent TCR sequencing: some 13 from persistent and about 20 from newly diagnosed Graves' disease patients.

Points the paper makes about the study in general: More public clonotypes were shared among persistent patients (under 3,000) than among newly diagnosed patients (966). Preferential use of TRBV28, TRBJ1-2 and TRBJ2-5 was observed in persistent disease, whereas TRBV20-1 and TRBJ2-1 were favored in newly diagnosed disease. The study examined only peripheral blood because the primary lesion, thyroid tissue, could not be accessed. The authors noted that the small sample size was a limitation that may lower accuracy. Sequencing and analysis were restricted to the TCR beta chain. Compared with newly diagnosed patients, patients with persistent Graves' disease had lower TCR Shannon entropy and fewer highly expanded clones, which suggests clonal expansion.

The method behind the library was multiplex PCR. TCRdb names Illumina HiSeq 4000 as the instrument used. CDR3 regions were amplified by Arm-PCR with iRepertoire HTBI primers to construct TCR beta libraries. Gel purification was performed on PCR products prior to sequencing. Per the source publication's procedure: Gene usage analysis of CDR3 amino acid clonotypes relied on the 62 TRBV and 13 to 15 TRBJ segments identified across samples. Filtered high-quality paired reads were merged into contigs using COPE and FqMerger. BLAST was used to align contigs to IMGT TRBV, TRBD and TRBJ reference genes, with CDR3 defined following IMGT. Any clonotype with a frequency above 0.1% was classified as a highly expanded clone. Repertoire diversity was measured by Shannon entropy, and V-J evenness by the Gini coefficient. A clonotype was considered public if more than one individual shared it. Using fastp trimming at Q25 and MiXCR clonotype assembly, TCRdb reanalyzed the public sequencing data and kept in-frame beta chains. Rows with a matching CDR3 protein are joined into one entry that keeps the most common DNA and genes. These V and J calls are TCRdb output, not the study's own analysis. Counted in this sample were more than 300,000 distinct CDR3 sequences; roughly 15% of them appeared once. In total, the top ten clones hold around a fifth of the sample.

In light of the paper, this sample's time point label describes: newly diagnosed GD, antithyroid drugs for less than 3 months. RNA was extracted from PBMCs in TRIzol for both TCR sequencing and RNA sequencing. Graves' disease was diagnosed according to American Thyroid Association guidelines. Patients for the study were recruited at an endocrinology department in Xi'an, China. Each patient gave approximately 8.8 milliliters of peripheral blood, collected in an EDTA anticoagulant tube. PBMCs were isolated by Ficoll Paque Plus density gradient separation without further T cell sorting. RNA quality was checked with an Agilent 2100 Bioanalyzer and agarose gel, and concentration with a NanoDrop 2000.

The chain is encoded by TRBV27 joined to TRBJ1-1, with a tentative D gene TRBD1 over 5 matching bases. The specimen comprised peripheral blood mononuclear cells (PBMCs), sampled at new diagnosis, from a patient treated with antithyroid drugs. This sequence originates from a female donor with Graves disease. This receptor has the CDR3 CASSSDIRSPAFF. The DNA is as follows: TGTGCCAGCAGTTCGGACATAAGGAGCCCAGCTTTCTTT.